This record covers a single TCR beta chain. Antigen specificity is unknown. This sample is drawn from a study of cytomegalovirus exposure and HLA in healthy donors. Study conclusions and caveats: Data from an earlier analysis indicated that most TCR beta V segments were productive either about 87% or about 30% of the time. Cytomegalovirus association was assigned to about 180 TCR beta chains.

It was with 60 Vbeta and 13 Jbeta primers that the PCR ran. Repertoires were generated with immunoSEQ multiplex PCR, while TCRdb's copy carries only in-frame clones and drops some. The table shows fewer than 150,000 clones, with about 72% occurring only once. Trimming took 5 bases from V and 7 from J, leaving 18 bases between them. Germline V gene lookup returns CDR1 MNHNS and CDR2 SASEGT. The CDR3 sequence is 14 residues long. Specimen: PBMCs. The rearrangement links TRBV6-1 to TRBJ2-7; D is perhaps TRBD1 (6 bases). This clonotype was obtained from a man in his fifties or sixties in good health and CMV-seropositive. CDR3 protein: CASSPHDRFGEQYF. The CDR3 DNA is TGTGCCAGCAGTCCACACGACAGGTTCGGGGAGCAGTACTTC.